What follows are 12 T cell receptor beta chains derived from one specimen sequenced in a study of blood T cell repertoires in COVID-19. Some clones are missing from TCRdb's copy, which holds only in-frame ones; the method was immunoSEQ multiplex PCR. The table lists 150,000 to 200,000 clones, roughly 77% of them singletons. The sample taken for sequencing was PBMCs or T cells enriched from blood (not recorded which). The receptors stem from a woman aged 50 to 60 with acute COVID-19.

The CDR3 DNA reads as TGTGCCAGCCGATCGCGGACAGATGGCTACACCTTC. Translating it yields CASRSRTDGYTF. The chain combines TRBV2 with TRBJ1-2, with a weak D call TRBD1 (6 bases). This CDR3 spans 12 amino acids. Deletions cut 8 bases from V and 6 bases from J, with 13 bases between. Germline-derived CDR1 and CDR2 are SNHLY and FYNNEI.

The rearrangement joins TRBV6-5 to TRBJ2-4; D is unclear. Germline-derived CDR1 and CDR2 are MNHEY and SVGAGI. Trimming removed 7 bases at V and 6 bases at J, with 10 bases between. This CDR3 is built from 12 residues. The CDR3 spells CASNTAVNIQYF. CDR3 bases: TGTGCCAGCAACACGGCGGTAAACATTCAGTACTTC.

The CDR3 loop is CASSPGTGTGANVLTF. CDR3 coding DNA: TGTGCCAGCAGCCCGGGGACAGGGACAGGGGCCAACGTCCTGACTTTC. This chain uses TRBV11-3 with TRBJ2-6; 9 bases fit TRBD1. Per germline, CDR1 SGHNT and CDR2 YENEEA. V trimming: 5 bases; J trimming: 4 bases; junction bases outside the gene matches: 6. This CDR3 comprises 16 residues.

This clone was found many times. The rearrangement links TRBV5-1 to TRBJ1-2; 10 nucleotides align to TRBD1. V lost 0 bases and J lost 8; bases outside the gene matches: 4. Germline V lookup: CDR1 SGHRS, CDR2 YFSETQ. The CDR3 consists of 14 residues. The CDR3 nucleotides are TGCGCCAGCAGCTTGGGACAGGGGGCGAGCGGCTACACCTTC. Its translation: CASSLGQGASGYTF. The whole variable domain, filled in from reference TRBV5-1 and TRBJ1-2, reads KAGVTQTPRYLIKTRGQQVTLSCSPISGHRSVSWYQQTPGQGLQFLFEYFSETQRNKGNFPGRFSGRQFSNSRSEMNVSTLELGDSALYLCASSLGQGASGYTFGSGTRLTVV.

In its sample, this clone was seen a few times. V usage is TRBV9 and J usage is TRBJ2-2; D remains unclear. V was shortened by 0 bases and J by 2 bases, with 5 bases between the two germline ends. The CDR3 spans 14 residues. Germline loops: CDR1 SGDLS, CDR2 YYNGEE. This CDR3 is CASSVGHNTGELFF. DNA of the CDR3: TGTGCCAGCAGCGTAGGACACAACACCGGGGAGCTGTTTTTT.

At least ten counts were recorded for this clone. This sequence joins TRBV3-1 (or the pseudogene TRBV3-2) and TRBJ1-1, with D unclear. The CDR3 extends over 14 amino acids. V lost 4 bases and J lost 3, with 12 bases in between. Germline V lookup: CDR1 LGHDT, CDR2 YNNKEL (reference sequence). For the CDR3, the DNA is TGTGCCAGCAGCCCGAGAATGTCGGACACTGAAGCTTTCTTT. Amino acids: CASSPRMSDTEAFF.

A note on this clone: Within the sample, other DNA sequences also encode this same CDR3. This chain connects TRBV5-1 to TRBJ2-2; TRBD1 is a possible D gene (6 bases). The CDR3 is made up of 14 amino acids. The germline gives CDR1 SGHRS, CDR2 YFSETQ. V was trimmed by 5 bases and J by 1 base, leaving 9 bases between them. The CDR3 coding sequence is TGCGCCAGCAGTGGGGGCAGGAACACCGGGGAGCTGTTTTTT. This translates into CASSGGRNTGELFF. Combining the CDR3 with reference TRBV5-1 and TRBJ2-2 gives the whole variable domain KAGVTQTPRYLIKTRGQQVTLSCSPISGHRSVSWYQQTPGQGLQFLFEYFSETQRNKGNFPGRFSGRQFSNSRSEMNVSTLELGDSALYLCASSGGRNTGELFFGEGSRLTVL.

This sequence joins TRBV30 and TRBJ2-5, with a tentative D call TRBD1 (5 bases). The germline V gene has CDR1 GTSNPN and CDR2 SVGIG (reference sequence). Trimming took off 3 bases at V and 4 bases at J, with 9 bases between the two ends. The CDR3 has 12 residues. DNA of the CDR3: TGTGCCTGGAGCGACAGCCGAGAGACCCAGTACTTC. It yields the protein CAWSDSRETQYF.

This clone has just one count. The chain is built from TRBV2 and TRBJ1-5, with 12 bases fitting TRBD1. After removal of 1 base from V and 16 bases from J, the junction contained 2 bases not matched to a gene. CDR1 and CDR2 (germline): SNHLY, FYNNEI. CDR3 size: 12 residues. CDR3 coding DNA: TGTGCCAGCAGTGAAGGGGACAGGGGGCTCCATTTT. Translated: CASSEGDRGLHF.

V is TRBV4-3 and J is TRBJ1-2; no firm D call. Per germline, CDR1 LGHNA and CDR2 YSLEER. The V and J ends lost 4 bases and 2 bases respectively, with 11 bases between them. CDR3 length equals 14 residues. The CDR3 reads CASSRTTKNYGYTF. The CDR3 DNA reads TGCGCCAGCAGCCGAACGACAAAGAACTATGGCTACACCTTC.

V is TRBV7-9 and J is TRBJ1-4, with D perhaps TRBD1 (6 bases). The V gene lost 5 bases and the J gene lost 7 bases, with 14 bases spanning the gap. The CDR3 has 14 residues. The germline gives CDR1 SEHNR, CDR2 FQNEAQ (reference sequence). The CDR3 here is CASSPRGGGEKLFF. The CDR3 nucleotides read TGTGCCAGCAGCCCTCGCGGGGGCGGTGAAAAACTGTTTTTT. The variable domain in full, with the rest retrieved from reference TRBV7-9 and TRBJ1-4, is DTGVSQNPRHKITKRGQNVTFRCDPISEHNRLYWYRQTLGQGPEFLTYFQNEAQLEKSRLLSDRFSAERPKGSFSTLEIQRTEQGDSAMYLCASSPRGGGEKLFFGSGTQLSVL.

This clone was detected a few times. The CDR3 nucleotides are TGTGCCAGCAGCCAAGGGGGAGGCGATATAGCCAAAAACATTCAGTACTTC. This encodes CASSQGGGDIAKNIQYF. This chain connects TRBV4-2 to TRBJ2-4; D may be TRBD2 (6 bases). The V end was cut by 1 base, the J end by 0 bases, with 13 bases between. Germline loops: CDR1 LGHNA, CDR2 YNFKEQ. CDR3 length: 17 residues.